This TCR beta chain was recovered during a study of T cell repertoires in cytomegalovirus infection. As for the study in general: Based on public TCR beta signatures, there were indications of CMV infection and of a matching HLA type.

Per the germline V gene, CDR1 is SQVTM and CDR2 is ANQGSEA. The CDR3 is 11 residues long. General study findings and limits: HLA-C-restricted TCR beta clonotypes specific for CMV led the ex vivo response.

TCRdb redid the calling of the reads with MiXCR, one entry per CDR3 protein. The sample records over 90,000 distinct CDR3 sequences, 15% to 20% being singletons. This clonotype has ten or more counts. Its antigen is not identified. This clonotype originated in a human donor in good health (CMV status not recorded). Some clones in this sample may be carry-over from other donors' samples. The chain joins TRBV29-1 to TRBJ2-1, with no clear D. The sequencing sample was made of PBMCs. CDR3 coding DNA: TGCAGTGCTAGTCCTAACAATGAGCAGTTCTTC. As protein: CSASPNNEQFF.